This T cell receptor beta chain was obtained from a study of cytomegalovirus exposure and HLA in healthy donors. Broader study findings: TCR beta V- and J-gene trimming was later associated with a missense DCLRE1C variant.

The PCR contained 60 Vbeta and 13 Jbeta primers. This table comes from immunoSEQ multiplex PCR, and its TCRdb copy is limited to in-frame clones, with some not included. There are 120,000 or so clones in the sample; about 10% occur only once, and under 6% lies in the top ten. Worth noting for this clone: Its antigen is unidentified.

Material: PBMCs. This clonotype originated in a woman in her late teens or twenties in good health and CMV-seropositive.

DNA of the CDR3: TGTGCCAGCCGGCGGGAGGGCGGCCACGAGCAGTACTTC. This encodes CASRREGGHEQYF. The chain couples TRBV2 to TRBJ2-7; 9 nucleotides agree with TRBD2. V trimming: 8 bases; J trimming: 5 bases; junction bases outside the gene matches: 7. This CDR3 is 13 amino acids long. The germline CDR1 and CDR2 sequences are SNHLY and FYNNEI.